The clone carrying this T cell receptor (beta chain) came up many times. What it recognizes is unknown. This entry comes from a study of molecular identifiers for immune sequencing clone quantification. Study conclusions and caveats: Sizes of clones that are highly expanded could be underestimated (if identical TCR molecules share a barcode). Jurkat TCR RNA spiked in from one cell reportedly remained identifiable amid roughly 910,000 naive cells.

Libraries for naive CD8 T cells, which were made from roughly 18,000 to 920,000 sorted cells, drew on 10%, 30% or 50% of the RNA. Both previously described methods and listed TCR primers were employed to make bulk TCR libraries. TCRdb re-analysed the PCR reads in MiXCR, keeping a single row per CDR3 protein. The profile shows nearly 650,000 distinct CDR3 sequences, roughly 23% of them singletons. V was pared by 3 bases and J by 4 bases, with 13 bases between. The CDR3 has 15 residues. Germline V gene data show CDR1 as MNHEY and CDR2 as SMNVEV (reference sequence). The chain uses TRBV27 and TRBJ1-5, with D possibly matching TRBD1 (5 bases). The receptor was isolated from a human donor in good health. Some libraries in this study had Jurkat cell RNA spiked in. The source material was naive CD8+ T cells from blood, with Jurkat cell RNA spiked in. Subset: FACS-sorted CD8+CD4-CCR7+CD45RA+ naive T cells. The CDR3 loop is CASSLRGLGNQPQHF. The DNA of the CDR3 is TGTGCCAGCAGTTTGCGGGGGTTGGGAAATCAGCCCCAGCATTTT.